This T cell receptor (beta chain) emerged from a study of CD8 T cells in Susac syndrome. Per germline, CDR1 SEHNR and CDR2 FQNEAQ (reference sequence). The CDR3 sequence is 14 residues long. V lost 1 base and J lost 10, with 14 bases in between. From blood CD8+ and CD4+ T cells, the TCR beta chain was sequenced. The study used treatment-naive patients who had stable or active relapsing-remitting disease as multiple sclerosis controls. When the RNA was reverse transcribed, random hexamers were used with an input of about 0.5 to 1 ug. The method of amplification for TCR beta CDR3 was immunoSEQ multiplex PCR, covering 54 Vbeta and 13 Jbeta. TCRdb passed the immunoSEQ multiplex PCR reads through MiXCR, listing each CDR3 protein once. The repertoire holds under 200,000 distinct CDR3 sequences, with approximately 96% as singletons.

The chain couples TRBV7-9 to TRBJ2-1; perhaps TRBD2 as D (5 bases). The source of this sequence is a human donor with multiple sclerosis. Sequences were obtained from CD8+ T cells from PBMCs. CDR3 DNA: TGTGCCAGCAGCTTAGGAGGGCAGGTCAACGAGCAGTTCTTC. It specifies CASSLGGQVNEQFF.